The present entry profiles one T cell receptor (beta chain) with its context. The target antigen is unknown. With the read ending 3 residues before the CDR3 end, the germline J gene is used to fill in that end. The data originate from a study of T cells in women clearing cervical HPV infection. Study details: Case blood drawn at lesion detection; control blood after infection cleared. Study results and caveats: T-cell numbers per sample were unknown and may explain richness differences.

Germline V lookup: CDR1 SNHLY, CDR2 FYNNEI. There are 15 residues in the CDR3. MY09/MY11 PCR detected cervical HPV DNA; dot-blot assigned genotypes. The data were produced by immunoSEQ multiplex PCR, yet TCRdb's version contains in-frame clones alone and is incomplete. The sample's table shows approximately 37,000 clones. This clonotype was sampled from a woman between 18 and 69 years old with a cervical HPV16 infection that either progressed to CIN3+ or cleared (not recorded which). The specimen sequenced was blood buffy coat. The J gene is TRBJ2-5, the V gene TRBV2; TRBD2 matches at 10 bases. This CDR3 is CASRLAGSSTDTQYF. The part of the CDR3 DNA that was read is TGTGCCAGCAGACTAGCGGGGTCTAGCACAGATACC.